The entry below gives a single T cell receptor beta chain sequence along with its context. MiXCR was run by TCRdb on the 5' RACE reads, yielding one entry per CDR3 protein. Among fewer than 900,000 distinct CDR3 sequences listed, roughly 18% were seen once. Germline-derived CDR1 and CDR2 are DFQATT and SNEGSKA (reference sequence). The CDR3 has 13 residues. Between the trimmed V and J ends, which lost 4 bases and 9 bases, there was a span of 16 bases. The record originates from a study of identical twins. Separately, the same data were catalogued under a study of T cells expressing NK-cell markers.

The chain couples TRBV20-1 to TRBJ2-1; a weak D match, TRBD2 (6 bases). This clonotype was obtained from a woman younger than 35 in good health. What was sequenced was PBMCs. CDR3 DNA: TGCAGTGCTATGGAAGGGAGGCGGAGTGAGCAGTTCTTC. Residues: CSAMEGRRSEQFF.